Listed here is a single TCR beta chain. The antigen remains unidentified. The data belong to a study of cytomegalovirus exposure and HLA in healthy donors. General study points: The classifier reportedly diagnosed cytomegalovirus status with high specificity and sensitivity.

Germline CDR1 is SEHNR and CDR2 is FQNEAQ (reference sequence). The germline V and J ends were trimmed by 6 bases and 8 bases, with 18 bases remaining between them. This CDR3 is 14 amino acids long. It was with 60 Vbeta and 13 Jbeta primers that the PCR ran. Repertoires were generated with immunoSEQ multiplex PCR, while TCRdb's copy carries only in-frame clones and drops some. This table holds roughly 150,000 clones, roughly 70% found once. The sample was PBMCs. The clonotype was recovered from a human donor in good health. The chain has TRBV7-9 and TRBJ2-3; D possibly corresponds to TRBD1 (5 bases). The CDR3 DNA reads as TGTGCCAGCAGGCCAAACCAGGGCCCCGGTACGCAGTATTTT. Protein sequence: CASRPNQGPGTQYF.